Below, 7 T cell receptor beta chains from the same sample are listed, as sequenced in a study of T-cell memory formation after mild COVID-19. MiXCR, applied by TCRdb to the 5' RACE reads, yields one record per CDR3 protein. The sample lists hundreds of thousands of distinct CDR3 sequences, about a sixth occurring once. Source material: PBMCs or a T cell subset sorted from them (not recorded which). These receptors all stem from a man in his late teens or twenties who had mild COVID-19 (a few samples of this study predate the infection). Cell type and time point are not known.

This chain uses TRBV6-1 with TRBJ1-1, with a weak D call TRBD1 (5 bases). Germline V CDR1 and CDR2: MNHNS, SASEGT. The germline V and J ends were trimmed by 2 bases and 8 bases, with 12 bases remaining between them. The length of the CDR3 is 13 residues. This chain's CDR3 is CASSENTGTEAFF. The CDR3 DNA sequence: TGTGCCAGCAGTGAAAACACCGGGACCGAAGCTTTCTTT.

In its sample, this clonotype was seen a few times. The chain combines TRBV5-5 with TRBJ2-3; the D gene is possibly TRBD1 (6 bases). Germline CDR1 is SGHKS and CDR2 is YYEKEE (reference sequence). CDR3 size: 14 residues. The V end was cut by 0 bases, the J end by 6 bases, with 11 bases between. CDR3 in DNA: TGTGCCAGCAGCTTGGCCCGAACAGGGGATACGCAGTATTTT. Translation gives CASSLARTGDTQYF. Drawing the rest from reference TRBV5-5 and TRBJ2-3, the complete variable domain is DAGVTQSPTHLIKTRGQQVTLRCSPISGHKSVSWYQQVLGQGPQFIFQYYEKEERGRGNFPDRFSARQFPNYSSELNVNALLLGDSALYLCASSLARTGDTQYFGPGTRLTVL.

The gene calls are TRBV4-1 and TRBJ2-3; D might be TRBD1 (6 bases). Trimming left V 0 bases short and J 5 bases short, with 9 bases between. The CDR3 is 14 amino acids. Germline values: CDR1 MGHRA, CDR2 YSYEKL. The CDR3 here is CASSQEGAGDTQYF. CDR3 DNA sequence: TGCGCCAGCAGCCAAGAGGGGGCCGGAGATACGCAGTATTTT.

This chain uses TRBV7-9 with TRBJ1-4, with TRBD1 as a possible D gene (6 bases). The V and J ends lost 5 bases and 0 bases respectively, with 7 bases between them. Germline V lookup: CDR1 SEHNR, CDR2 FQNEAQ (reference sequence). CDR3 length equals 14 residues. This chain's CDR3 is CASSHRATNEKLFF. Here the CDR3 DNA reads TGTGCCAGCAGCCACAGGGCAACTAATGAAAAACTGTTTTTT.

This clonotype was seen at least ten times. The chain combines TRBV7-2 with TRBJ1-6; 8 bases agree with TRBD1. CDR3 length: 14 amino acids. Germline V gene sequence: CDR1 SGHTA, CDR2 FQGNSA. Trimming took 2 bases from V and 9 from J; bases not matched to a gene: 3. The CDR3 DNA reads TGTGCCAGCAGCTTACAGGGGGCTGGTTCACCCCTCCACTTT. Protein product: CASSLQGAGSPLHF.

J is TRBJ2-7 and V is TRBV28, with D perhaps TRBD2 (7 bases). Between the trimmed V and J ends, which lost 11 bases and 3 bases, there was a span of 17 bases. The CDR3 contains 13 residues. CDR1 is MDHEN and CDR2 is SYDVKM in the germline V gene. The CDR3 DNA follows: TGTGCCGTCGCGGGGGCGGGGGTCTACGAGCAGTACTTC. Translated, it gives CAVAGAGVYEQYF.

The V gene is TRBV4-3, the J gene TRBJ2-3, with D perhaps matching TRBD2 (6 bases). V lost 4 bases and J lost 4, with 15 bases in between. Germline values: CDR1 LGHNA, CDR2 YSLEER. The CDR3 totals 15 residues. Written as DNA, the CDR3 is TGCGCCAGCAGCCTACAATCTAGCGACGCAGATACGCAGTATTTT. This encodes CASSLQSSDADTQYF.